The following is a TCR beta chain sequence with its context. These data are taken from a study of blood T cell repertoires in COVID-19. Study overall: From the United States, Italy and Spain came samples of acute and convalescent COVID-19. Sources were T cells, B-cell-depleted T cells, or PBMCs; the material itself was cDNA or gDNA.

Germline trimming cut 0 bases from V and 0 bases from J; bases unmatched to any gene: 8. The CDR3 is 17 amino acids. Germline loops: CDR1 LGHNA, CDR2 YSLEER. Original handling: Estimation of nucleated cell counts relied on the amplification of reference gene primers. Generated by immunoSEQ multiplex PCR, the TCRdb table keeps only in-frame clones and is missing some. Clone size and V and J calls were adopted from that table, with D and trimming inferred from the DNA. The repertoire holds about 170,000 clones, with about four fifths as singletons. The clonotype originates from a woman of 80 years or more with acute or convalescent COVID-19. The chain carries TRBV4-3 and TRBJ2-7; 7 bases are shared with TRBD2. The specimen was peripheral blood. The DNA of the CDR3 is TGCGCCAGCAGCCAAGAAAAGATGGTAGCGGGCTCCTACGAGCAGTACTTC. Amino acids: CASSQEKMVAGSYEQYF.